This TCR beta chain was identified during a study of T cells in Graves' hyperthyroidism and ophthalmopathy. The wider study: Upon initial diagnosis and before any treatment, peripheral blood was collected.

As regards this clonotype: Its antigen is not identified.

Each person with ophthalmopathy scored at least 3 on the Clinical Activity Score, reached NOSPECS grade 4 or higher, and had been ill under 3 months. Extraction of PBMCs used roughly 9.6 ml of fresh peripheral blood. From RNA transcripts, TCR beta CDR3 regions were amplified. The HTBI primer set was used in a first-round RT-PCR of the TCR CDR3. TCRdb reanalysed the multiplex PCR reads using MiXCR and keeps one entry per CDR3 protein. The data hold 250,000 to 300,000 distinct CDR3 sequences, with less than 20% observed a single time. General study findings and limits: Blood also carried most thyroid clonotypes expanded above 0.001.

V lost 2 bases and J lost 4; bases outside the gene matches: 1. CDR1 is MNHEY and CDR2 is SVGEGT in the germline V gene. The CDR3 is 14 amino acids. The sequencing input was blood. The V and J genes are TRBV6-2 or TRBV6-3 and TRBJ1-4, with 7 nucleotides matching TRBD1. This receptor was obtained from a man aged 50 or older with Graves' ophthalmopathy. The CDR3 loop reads CASSYGTDNEKLFF. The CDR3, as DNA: TGTGCCAGCAGTTACGGGACAGATAATGAAAAACTGTTTTTT.